This T cell receptor beta chain came from a study of beta chain features in type 1 diabetes. On the study more broadly: The study found patients and healthy donors alike in age, gender and cell yields. Study-level findings and limits: Within each of all four CD4+ subsets, Type 1 diabetes patients had TCRB CDR3s that were moderately but significantly shorter.

This CDR3 has 15 residues. V was clipped by 0 bases and J by 0 bases; unmatched bases: 1. Looked up from germline, CDR1 is SGHDT and CDR2 is YYEEEE. Concerning this clone itself: The antigen is not known.

Sequenced material consisted of expressed TCRB transcripts (all of the isolated RNA was reverse transcribed). Measured with immunoSEQ multiplex PCR; TCRdb has only the in-frame clones, and not every one. Of 300,000 or so clones listed, roughly 13% are singletons. The sequenced material came from naive CD4+ T cells from blood. V gene TRBV5-6 combines with J gene TRBJ2-7, with 9 bases that match TRBD1. The clonotype comes from a woman in her late teens or twenties with type 1 diabetes. CDR3 protein: CASSLGDRDSYEQYF. CDR3 nucleotide sequence: TGTGCCAGCAGCTTGGGGGACAGGGACTCCTACGAGCAGTACTTC.